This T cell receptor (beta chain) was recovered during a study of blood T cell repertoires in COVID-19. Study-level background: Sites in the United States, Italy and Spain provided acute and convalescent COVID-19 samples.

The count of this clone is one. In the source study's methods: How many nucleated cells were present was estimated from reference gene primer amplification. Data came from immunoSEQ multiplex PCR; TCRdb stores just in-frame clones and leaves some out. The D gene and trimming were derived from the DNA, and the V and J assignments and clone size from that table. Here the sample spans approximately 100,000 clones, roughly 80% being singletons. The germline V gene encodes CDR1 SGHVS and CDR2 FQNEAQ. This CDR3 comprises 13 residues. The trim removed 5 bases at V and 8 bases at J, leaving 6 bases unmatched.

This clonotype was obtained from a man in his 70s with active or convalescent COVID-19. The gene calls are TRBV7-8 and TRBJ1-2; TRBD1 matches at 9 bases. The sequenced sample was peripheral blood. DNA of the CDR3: TGTGCCAGCAGCCAGGACAGGGGTAACGGCTACACCTTC. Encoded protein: CASSQDRGNGYTF. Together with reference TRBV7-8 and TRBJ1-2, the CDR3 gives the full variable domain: GAGVSQSPRYKVAKRGQDVALRCDPISGHVSLFWYQQALGQGPEFLTYFQNEAQLDKSGLPSDRFFAERPEGSVSTLKIQRTQQEDSAVYLCASSQDRGNGYTFGSGTRLTVV.